This is a list of T cell receptor beta chains from one sample in a study of molecular identifiers for immune sequencing clone quantification. In TCRdb, the PCR reads were re-called with MiXCR into one record per CDR3 protein. The data contain 80,000 to 100,000 distinct CDR3 sequences, roughly 26% of them singletons. Specimen: naive CD8+ T cells from blood, with Jurkat cell RNA spiked in. These TCRs come from a human donor in good health. Some libraries in this study had Jurkat cell RNA spiked in. CDR3s include the opening cysteine and the closing phenylalanine or tryptophan. The order of the fields is J gene, clone size, V gene, D gene, CDR3 DNA, CDR3 protein. The D gene is left open where the match is weak. Size values are once, few and many counts, or a class for expanded clones, and some rows have none.

>TRBJ1-3|many|TRBV30|TRBD1
TGTGCCTGGTTTGACAGGGAAAACACCATATATTTT
CAWFDRENTIYF
>TRBJ2-1|NA|TRBV5-3|NA
TGTGCCAGCAGCCTCGGGACATCGTCTGATGAGCAGTTCTTC
CASSLGTSSDEQFF
>TRBJ1-5|many|TRBV19|NA
TGTGCCAGTAGTCCTACAGGGCCCCATCAGCCCCAGCATTTT
CASSPTGPHQPQHF
>TRBJ2-1|NA|TRBV19|NA
TGTGCCAGTAGTATAACAAAGGTGAATGAGCAGTCCTTC
CASSITKVNEQSF
>TRBJ2-1|once|TRBV9|TRBD2
TGTGCCGGCAGCGCTCTAGCGGGAGGGCCAAACAATGAGCAGTTCTTC
CAGSALAGGPNNEQFF
>TRBJ2-7|many|TRBV20-1|NA
TGCAGTGCTAGGGCCCCCGGTAGTCCTTGGGGGAACGAGCAGTACTTC
CSARAPGSPWGNEQYF
>TRBJ2-1|many|TRBV4-3|NA
TGCGCCAGCAGCCAAGATCGGGTTGAGCGGAACTCCTACAATGAGCAGTTCTTC
CASSQDRVERNSYNEQFF
>TRBJ1-1|many|TRBV5-4|TRBD1
TGTGCCAGCAGTTTGGGACAGGGGGACGGCACTGAAGCTTTCTTT
CASSLGQGDGTEAFF
>TRBJ2-7|NA|TRBV10-2|TRBD2
TGCGCCAGCAGCGAAATGTGTAGCGGGGGAAGCTACGAGCAGTACTTC
CASSEMCSGGSYEQYF
>TRBJ2-7|many|TRBV23-1|TRBD2
TGCGCCAGCAGTCTAAACCCGACTAGCGGAACCTACGAGCAGTACTTC
CASSLNPTSGTYEQYF
>TRBJ1-2|NA|TRBV18|NA
TGTGCCAGCTCACCAATAGAAGCTAACTATGGCTACACCTTC
CASSPIEANYGYTF
>TRBJ1-1|medium-sized|TRBV7-9|NA
TGCGCCAGCAGCTTGGGGACTGAAGCTTTCTTT
CASSLGTEAFF
>TRBJ2-3|few|TRBV7-3|TRBD1
TGTGCCAGCAGCCCATGGGGACAGGGGGCTTCAGATACGCAGTATTTT
CASSPWGQGASDTQYF
>TRBJ2-5|many|TRBV7-9|NA
TGTGCCAGCAGCTTAACTTTGACAAACCAAGAGACCCAGTACTTC
CASSLTLTNQETQYF
>TRBJ2-1|many|TRBV7-8|NA
TGTGCCAGCAGGGGACACCTCACAATCTACAATGAGCAGTTCTTC
CASRGHLTIYNEQFF
>TRBJ2-7|many|TRBV6-2/TRBV6-3|TRBD1
TGTGCCAGCACGGGACAGGGAGGCTCCTACGAGCAGTACTTC
CASTGQGGSYEQYF
>TRBJ1-5|few|TRBV19|NA
TGTGCCAGTAGTGCCCACCGGCTGGGAATCTTAGCGGACAATCAGCCCCAGCATTTT
CASSAHRLGILADNQPQHF
>TRBJ2-1|many|TRBV11-2|TRBD2
TGTGCCAGCAGCCCCGGACTAGCGGGGGACAATGAGCAGTTCTTC
CASSPGLAGDNEQFF
>TRBJ2-7|many|TRBV6-5|NA
TGTGCCAGCAGTTACTTTCCAGGGGAGACCTACGAGCAGTACTTC
CASSYFPGETYEQYF
>TRBJ2-2|many|TRBV7-6|TRBD1
TGTGCCAGCAGCTTAGGAACTACAGGGGCGAACACCGGGGAGCTGTTTTTT
CASSLGTTGANTGELFF
>TRBJ2-5|few|TRBV24-1|TRBD2
TGTGCCACCAGTGATTCCGGACTAGCAGTCCAAGAGACCCAGTACTTC
CATSDSGLAVQETQYF
>TRBJ1-6|few|TRBV12-3/TRBV12-4|NA
TGTGCCAGCAGTCCCTTGGGCTCCTATAATTCACCCCTCCACTTT
CASSPLGSYNSPLHF
>TRBJ1-2|many|TRBV19|NA
TGTGCCAGTAGTATAGATCCCCATAATGGCTACACCTTC
CASSIDPHNGYTF
>TRBJ2-1|few|TRBV19|NA
TGTGCCAGTAGAAATAGGGGGTTCAATGAGCAGTTCTTC
CASRNRGFNEQFF
>TRBJ2-1|NA|TRBV3-1|TRBD2
TGTGCCAGCAGCCAAGGGCAGACTAGCGCCTACAATGAGCAGTTCTTC
CASSQGQTSAYNEQFF
>TRBJ2-1|few|TRBV4-3|NA
TGCGCCAGCAGCCACTCCAAGACAGGGGCGCGGCTAGCGGGGACCGACAATGAGCAGTTCTTC
CASSHSKTGARLAGTDNEQFF
>TRBJ1-2|few|TRBV29-1|TRBD1
TGCAGCGTTGAACACTGGACAGGGGAGAACTATGGCTACACCTTC
CSVEHWTGENYGYTF
>TRBJ2-1|NA|TRBV30|NA
TGTGCCTGGCTCGACGGGAGCTCCTACAATGAGCAGTTCTTC
CAWLDGSSYNEQFF
>TRBJ2-5|many|TRBV27|TRBD2
TGTGCCAGCAGTTTAAGAGCGGGGGGGCCAGAGACCCAGTACTTC
CASSLRAGGPETQYF
>TRBJ2-1|NA|TRBV12-3/TRBV12-4|NA
TGTGCCAGCAGTTTAGAGCAAGTCGGATATTACAATGAGCAGTTCTTC
CASSLEQVGYYNEQFF
>TRBJ2-7|many|TRBV5-1|TRBD1
TGCGCCAGCAGCTTGGGACAGGGGACAAGCGAGCAGTACTTC
CASSLGQGTSEQYF
>TRBJ1-1|NA|TRBV12-3/TRBV12-4|NA
TGTGCCAGCAGCCCTGGGGCAGGAGATCCGAACACTGAAGCTTTCTTT
CASSPGAGDPNTEAFF
>TRBJ2-5|once|TRBV4-1|NA
TGCGCCAGCAGCCAAGGGCTATGTGAGACCCAGTACTTC
CASSQGLCETQYF
>TRBJ1-2|many|TRBV2|TRBD1
TGTGCCAGCAGTGAAGGACAGGGACCCACATATGGCTACACCTTC
CASSEGQGPTYGYTF
>TRBJ2-7|many|TRBV5-4|NA
TGTGCCAGCAGCTTCTGGGGGAGTGCCTACGAGCAGTACTTC
CASSFWGSAYEQYF
>TRBJ1-1|many|TRBV13|NA
TGTGCCAGCAGCTTAGACCCTGAAGCTTTCTTT
CASSLDPEAFF
>TRBJ2-7|few|TRBV11-2|NA
TGTGCCAGCAGCCCAACCGATAATCCGGTCTTGGACTTC
CASSPTDNPVLDF
>TRBJ1-2|few|TRBV19|NA
TGTGCCAGTAGCCAAACCGGGATACCGGACGGCTACACCTTC
CASSQTGIPDGYTF
>TRBJ1-5|many|TRBV20-1|NA
TGCAGTGCCAGAGAGGGGCGATATAGCAATCAGCCCCAGCATTTT
CSAREGRYSNQPQHF
>TRBJ2-1|NA|TRBV4-1|TRBD2
TGCGCCAGCAGCCAGGCTAGCGGGGTAAGCTCCTACAATGAGCAGTTCTTC
CASSQASGVSSYNEQFF
>TRBJ1-5|many|TRBV28|NA
TGTGCCAGCAGTCCACCAGGGCTAAATCAGCCCCAGCATTTT
CASSPPGLNQPQHF
>TRBJ2-6|NA|TRBV28|NA
TGCGCCAGCTCCCTGGTAGGCTCTGGGGCCAACGTCCTGACTTTC
CASSLVGSGANVLTF
>TRBJ2-3|many|TRBV7-9|NA
TGTGCCAGCAGCCCGGACGTCACAGATACGCAGTATTTT
CASSPDVTDTQYF
>TRBJ1-1|NA|TRBV12-3/TRBV12-4|NA
TGTGCCAGCAGAGCGAGAGGGACGGTCTCTGAAGCTTTCTTT
CASRARGTVSEAFF
>TRBJ2-1|many|TRBV2|TRBD2
TGTGCCAGCATGTCTGCCGGGACTAGCGTGTACACTCAGGTTGAGCAGTTCTTC
CASMSAGTSVYTQVEQFF
>TRBJ1-2|many|TRBV5-8|NA
TGTGCCAGCTCTCTCAACAATGCAAACTCCGACTACACCTTC
CASSLNNANSDYTF
>TRBJ2-2|NA|TRBV13|NA
TGTGCCAGCTGCTTGGGTTGGAATTCCGGGGAGCTGTTTTTT
CASCLGWNSGELFF
>TRBJ2-5|NA|TRBV11-2|TRBD1
TGTGCCAGCAGCTCCCACCATCGCGGACAGGCACCAGAATTGAAAGAGACCCAGTACTTC
CASSSHHRGQAPELKETQYF
>TRBJ2-7|few|TRBV27|TRBD1
TGTGCCAGCAGTACCCTCGACCGCGGGACAGGGATCTACGAGCAGTACTTC
CASSTLDRGTGIYEQYF
>TRBJ2-2|many|TRBV7-6|NA
TGTGCCAGCAGCTTCCGGGACACGAACACCGGGGAGCTGTTTTTT
CASSFRDTNTGELFF
>TRBJ2-7|few|TRBV27|NA
TGTGCCAGCAGACATGGTTCGGGCTACTCCTACGAGCAGTACTTC
CASRHGSGYSYEQYF
>TRBJ2-5|many|TRBV2|NA
TGTGCCAGCAGTGAATCGGGGGGCCTGGGAGAGACCCAGTACTTC
CASSESGGLGETQYF
>TRBJ2-7|few|TRBV9|TRBD2
TGTGCCAGCAGCTCCGCGGGGGGGCCTAACTCCTACGAGCAGTACTTC
CASSSAGGPNSYEQYF
>TRBJ2-1|NA|TRBV12-3/TRBV12-4|TRBD1
TGTGCCAGCGTCGAGGGACAGGGTGACAATGAGCAGTTCTTC
CASVEGQGDNEQFF